Listed below are T cell receptor beta chains from one sample, sequenced in a study of OX40 agonist ivuxolimab in advanced cancers. Measured with immunoSEQ multiplex PCR; TCRdb has only the in-frame clones, and not every one. The sample holds more than 80,000 clones, about nine tenths seen once. Material: CD4+ or CD8+ T cells sorted from blood, obtained in a trial of the OX40 agonist ivuxolimab. The source is an adult with an advanced solid tumor such as melanoma, head and neck, liver or kidney cancer. CDR3s include the opening cysteine and the closing phenylalanine or tryptophan. The D gene is left open where the match is weak. Clone size is stated in some rows and not others, as once, few, many or a class when expanded.

TRBJ2-5,.,few,TRBV5-1,CASSPGQSEETQYF,TGCGCCAGCAGTCCCGGACAGAGCGAAGAGACCCAGTACTTC
TRBJ2-5,.,once,TRBV30,CAWSSVAGAQYF,TGTGCCTGGAGTTCAGTAGCTGGCGCTCAGTACTTC
TRBJ2-5,.,.,TRBV27,CASTSDPRQETQYF,TGTGCCAGCACCTCTGACCCTAGACAAGAGACCCAGTACTTC
TRBJ1-6,.,once,TRBV6-6,CASSYSKRHSTLHF,TGTGCCAGCAGTTACTCGAAACGGCATAGCACCCTCCACTTT
TRBJ1-2,TRBD1,.,TRBV7-9,CASSLDRGQGYGYTF,TGTGCCAGCAGCTTAGATCGGGGACAGGGGTATGGCTACACCTTC
TRBJ2-3,.,.,TRBV5-1,CASSLAGSVNTDTQYF,TGCGCCAGCAGCTTGGCAGGTAGCGTGAACACAGATACGCAGTATTTT
TRBJ2-1,TRBD2,.,TRBV29-1,CSVEDGLAGGDEQFF,TGCAGCGTTGAAGATGGACTAGCGGGAGGGGATGAGCAGTTCTTC
TRBJ1-5,.,.,TRBV2,CASRGGSVSQPQHF,TGTGCCAGCAGGGGGGGGTCCGTGAGTCAGCCCCAGCATTTT
TRBJ1-5,.,.,TRBV28,CASSDRKQPQHF,TGTGCCAGCAGCGACAGGAAGCAGCCCCAGCATTTT
TRBJ1-3,.,.,TRBV7-8,CASSLVSGYSGNTIYF,TGTGCCAGCAGCTTAGTTTCAGGTTACTCTGGAAACACCATATATTTT
TRBJ2-1,.,.,TRBV9,CASSGGLSSYNEQFF,TGTGCCAGCAGCGGCGGACTTTCCTCCTACAATGAGCAGTTCTTC
TRBJ2-7,TRBD1,.,TRBV10-1,CASSESTGSHEQYF,TGCGCCAGCAGTGAGTCGACAGGGAGTCACGAGCAGTACTTC
TRBJ2-1,TRBD2,.,TRBV28,CASSLVIAGVGGNEQFF,TGTGCCAGCAGTTTGGTAATAGCGGGAGTGGGGGGCAATGAGCAGTTCTTC
TRBJ2-2,TRBD1,.,TRBV30,CAWSVQGNGELFF,TGTGCCTGGAGTGTACAGGGGAACGGGGAGCTGTTTTTT
TRBJ1-2,.,.,TRBV28,CASSLYMLQTYNYGYTF,TGTGCCAGCAGTTTGTATATGTTACAAACCTATAACTATGGCTACACCTTC
TRBJ2-1,TRBD2,.,TRBV30,CASPAGSYNEQFF,TGTGCCTCCCCAGCGGGATCCTACAATGAGCAGTTCTTC
TRBJ2-7,TRBD1,.,TRBV6-5,CASSYLGTGGHGQYF,TGTGCCAGCAGTTACCTCGGGACAGGGGGGCACGGGCAGTACTTC
TRBJ1-3,.,.,TRBV29-1,CSALVGADGNTIYF,TGCAGCGCTCTCGTAGGGGCCGATGGAAACACCATATATTTT
TRBJ2-2,TRBD2,.,TRBV15,CATSLAGEETGELFF,TGTGCCACCAGCCTAGCGGGAGAAGAAACCGGGGAGCTGTTTTTT
TRBJ1-1,.,.,TRBV9,CASSATGFGTEAFF,TGTGCCAGCAGCGCTACAGGGTTCGGCACTGAAGCTTTCTTT
TRBJ2-4,.,.,TRBV4-2,CASSQEGGRGGDIQYF,TGTGCCAGCAGCCAAGAGGGGGGCAGGGGAGGAGACATTCAGTACTTC
TRBJ1-2,TRBD1,.,TRBV19,CASSRGQGVYGYTF,TGTGCCAGTAGTAGGGGACAGGGGGTATATGGCTACACCTTC
TRBJ1-2,.,few,TRBV6-5,CASSYDVEPYGYTF,TGTGCCAGCAGTTACGATGTCGAGCCCTATGGCTACACCTTC